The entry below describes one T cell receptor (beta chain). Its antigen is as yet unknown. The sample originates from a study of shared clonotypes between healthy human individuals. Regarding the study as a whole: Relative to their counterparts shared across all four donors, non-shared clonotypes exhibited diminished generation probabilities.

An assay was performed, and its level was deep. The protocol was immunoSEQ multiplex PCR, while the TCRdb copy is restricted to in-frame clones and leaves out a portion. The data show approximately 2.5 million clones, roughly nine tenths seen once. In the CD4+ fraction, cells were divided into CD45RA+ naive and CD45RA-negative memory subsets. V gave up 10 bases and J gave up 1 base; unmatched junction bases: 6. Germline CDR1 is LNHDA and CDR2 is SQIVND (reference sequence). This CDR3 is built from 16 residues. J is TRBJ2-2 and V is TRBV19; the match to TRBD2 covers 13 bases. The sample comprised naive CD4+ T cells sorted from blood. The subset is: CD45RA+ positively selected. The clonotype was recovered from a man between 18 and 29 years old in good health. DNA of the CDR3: TGTGCCACCCCGACTAGCGGGAGGCGGAACACCGGGGAGCTGTTTTTT. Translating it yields CATPTSGRRNTGELFF.